The clone carrying this T cell receptor (beta chain) came up many times. The antigen is undetermined. This specimen comes from a study of post-analysis software for immune sequencing data. General study results and limits: F-measure co-clustering was strong for batch-matched samples. A significant reduction in normalized Chao1 diversity was observed in multiple sclerosis patients versus controls.

Carried by the TCR beta cDNA libraries were unique molecular identifiers. TCRdb reprocessed the PCR reads via MiXCR and lists one record per CDR3 protein. The sample lists 400,000 to 500,000 distinct CDR3 sequences, approximately 39% occurring once. Sample: blood. This receptor was taken from a girl aged 2 to 9 with multiple sclerosis.

For the CDR3, the DNA is TGCAGCGTCACACGACAGACAGGGTGGAGGGACGAGCAGTACTTC. Residues: CSVTRQTGWRDEQYF. The chain is built from TRBV29-1 and TRBJ2-7; a weak D match, TRBD1 (7 bases). The CDR3 loop spans 15 amino acids. CDR1 is SQVTM and CDR2 is ANQGSEA in the germline V gene. The V end was cut by 6 bases, the J end by 5 bases, with 23 bases between.